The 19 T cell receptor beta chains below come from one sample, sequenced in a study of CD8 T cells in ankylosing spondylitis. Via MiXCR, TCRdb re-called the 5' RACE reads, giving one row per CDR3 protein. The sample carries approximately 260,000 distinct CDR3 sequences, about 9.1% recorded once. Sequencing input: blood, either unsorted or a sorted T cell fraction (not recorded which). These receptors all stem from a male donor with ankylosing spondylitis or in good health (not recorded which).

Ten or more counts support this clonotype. CDR3 in amino acids: CASSPGGVADTQYF. CDR3 DNA sequence: TGTGCCAGCAGCCCAGGGGGGGTGGCAGATACGCAGTATTTT. The V and J genes are TRBV11-3 and TRBJ2-3, with D perhaps assigned TRBD1 or TRBD2 (7 bases each). Germline CDR1 and CDR2: SGHNT and YENEEA. Trimming stripped 5 bases from V and 4 bases from J, with 13 bases between. The CDR3 has 14 residues.

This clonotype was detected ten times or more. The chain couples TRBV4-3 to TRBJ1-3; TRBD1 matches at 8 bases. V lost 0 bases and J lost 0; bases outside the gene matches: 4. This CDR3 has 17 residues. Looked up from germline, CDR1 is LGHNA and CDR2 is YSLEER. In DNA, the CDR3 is TGCGCCAGCAGCCAAGATCAACAGGGGGACTCTGGAAACACCATATATTTT. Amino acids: CASSQDQQGDSGNTIYF.

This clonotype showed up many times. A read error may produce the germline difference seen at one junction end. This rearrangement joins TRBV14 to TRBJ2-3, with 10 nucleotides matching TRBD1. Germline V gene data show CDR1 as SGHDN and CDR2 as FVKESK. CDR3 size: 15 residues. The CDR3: CASGQGQGLIDTQYF. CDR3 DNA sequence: TGTGCCAGCGGCCAGGGACAGGGGTTGATAGATACGCAGTATTTT.

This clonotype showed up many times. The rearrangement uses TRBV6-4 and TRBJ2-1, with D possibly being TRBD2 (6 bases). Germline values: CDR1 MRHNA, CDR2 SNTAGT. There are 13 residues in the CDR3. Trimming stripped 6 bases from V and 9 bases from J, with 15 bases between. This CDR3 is CASRPGTSAEQFF. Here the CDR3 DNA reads TGTGCCAGCAGACCCGGGACTTCGGCTGAGCAGTTCTTC.

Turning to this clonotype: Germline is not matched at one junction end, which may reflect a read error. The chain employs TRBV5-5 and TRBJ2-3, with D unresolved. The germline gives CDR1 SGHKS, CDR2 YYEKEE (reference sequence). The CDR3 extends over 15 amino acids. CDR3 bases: TGTGCCAGCAGCTTGTCCGGGTGGAGCACAGTTACGCAGTATTTT. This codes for CASSLSGWSTVTQYF.

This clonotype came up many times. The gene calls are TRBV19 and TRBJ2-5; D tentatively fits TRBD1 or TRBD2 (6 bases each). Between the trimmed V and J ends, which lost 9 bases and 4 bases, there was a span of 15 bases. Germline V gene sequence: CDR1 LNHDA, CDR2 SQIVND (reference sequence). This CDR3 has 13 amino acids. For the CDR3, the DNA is TGTGCCAGCAGTTCCGGGGGCCTAGAGACCCAGTACTTC. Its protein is CASSSGGLETQYF. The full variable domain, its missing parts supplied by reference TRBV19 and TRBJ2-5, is DGGITQSPKYLFRKEGQNVTLSCEQNLNHDAMYWYRQDPGQGLRLIYYSQIVNDFQKGDIAEGYSVSREKKESFPLTVTSAQKNPTAFYLCASSSGGLETQYFGPGTRLLVL.

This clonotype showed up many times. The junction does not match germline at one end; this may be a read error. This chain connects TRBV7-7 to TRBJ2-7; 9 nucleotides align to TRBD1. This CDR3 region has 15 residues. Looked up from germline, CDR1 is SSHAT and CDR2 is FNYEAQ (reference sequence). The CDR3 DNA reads TGTGCTAGCAGCGTGAGACAGGGGGGAGCCTACGAGCAGTACTTC. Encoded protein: CASSVRQGGAYEQYF.

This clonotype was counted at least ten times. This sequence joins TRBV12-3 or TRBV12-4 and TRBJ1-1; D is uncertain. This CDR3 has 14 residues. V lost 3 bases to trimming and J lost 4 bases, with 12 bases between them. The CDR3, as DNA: TGTGCCAGCAGTTTCGTTGGGGTTGGCACTGAAGCTTTCTTT. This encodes CASSFVGVGTEAFF.

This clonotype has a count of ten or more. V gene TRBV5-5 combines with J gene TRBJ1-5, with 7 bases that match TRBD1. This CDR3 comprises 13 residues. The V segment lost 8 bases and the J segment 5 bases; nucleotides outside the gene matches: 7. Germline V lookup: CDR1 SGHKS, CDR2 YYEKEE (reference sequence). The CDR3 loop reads CASQQGLHQPQHF. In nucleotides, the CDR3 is TGTGCCAGTCAACAGGGGCTCCATCAGCCCCAGCATTTT.

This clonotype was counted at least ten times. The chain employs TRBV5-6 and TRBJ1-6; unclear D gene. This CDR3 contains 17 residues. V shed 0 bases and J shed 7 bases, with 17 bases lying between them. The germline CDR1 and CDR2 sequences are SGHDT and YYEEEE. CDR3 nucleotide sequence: TGTGCCAGCAGCTTGGCGGCGGCGGTGGTGGGGAATTCACCCCTCCACTTT. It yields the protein CASSLAAAVVGNSPLHF.

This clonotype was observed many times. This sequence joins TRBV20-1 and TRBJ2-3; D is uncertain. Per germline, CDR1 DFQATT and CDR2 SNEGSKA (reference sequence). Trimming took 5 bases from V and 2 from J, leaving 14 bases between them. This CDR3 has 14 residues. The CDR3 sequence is CSAWTGRVTDTQYF. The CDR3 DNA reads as TGCAGTGCTTGGACGGGCCGGGTCACAGATACGCAGTATTTT.

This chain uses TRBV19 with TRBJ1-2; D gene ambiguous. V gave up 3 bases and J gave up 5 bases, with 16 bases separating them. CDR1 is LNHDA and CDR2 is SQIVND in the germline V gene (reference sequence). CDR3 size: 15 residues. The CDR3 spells CASSIGTALGYGYTF. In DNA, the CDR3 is TGTGCCAGTAGTATCGGTACAGCCTTGGGGTATGGCTACACCTTC.

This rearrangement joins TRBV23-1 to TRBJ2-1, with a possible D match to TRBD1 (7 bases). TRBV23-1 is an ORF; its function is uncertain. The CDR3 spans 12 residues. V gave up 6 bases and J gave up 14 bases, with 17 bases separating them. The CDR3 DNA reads TGCGCCAGCAGCGTATTGGAGGGGGCAAAGTTCTTC. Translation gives CASSVLEGAKFF.

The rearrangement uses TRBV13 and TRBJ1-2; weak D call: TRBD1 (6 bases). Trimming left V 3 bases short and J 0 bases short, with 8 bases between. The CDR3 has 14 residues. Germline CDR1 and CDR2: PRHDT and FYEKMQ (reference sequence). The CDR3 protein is CASSLTGANYGYTF. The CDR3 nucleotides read TGTGCCAGCAGCTTGACAGGAGCTAACTATGGCTACACCTTC.

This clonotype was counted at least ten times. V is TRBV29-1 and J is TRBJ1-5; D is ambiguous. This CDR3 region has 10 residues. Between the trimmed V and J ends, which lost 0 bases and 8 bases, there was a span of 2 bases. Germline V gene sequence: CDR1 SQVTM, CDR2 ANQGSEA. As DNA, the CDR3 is TGCAGCGTTGAAGAAGAGCCCCAGCATTTT. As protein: CSVEEEPQHF. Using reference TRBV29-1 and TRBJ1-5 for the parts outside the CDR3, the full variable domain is SAVISQKPSRDICQRGTSLTIQCQVDSQVTMMFWYRQQPGQSLTLIATANQGSEATYESGFVIDKFPISRPNLTFSTLTVSNMSPEDSSIYLCSVEEEPQHFGDGTRLSIL.

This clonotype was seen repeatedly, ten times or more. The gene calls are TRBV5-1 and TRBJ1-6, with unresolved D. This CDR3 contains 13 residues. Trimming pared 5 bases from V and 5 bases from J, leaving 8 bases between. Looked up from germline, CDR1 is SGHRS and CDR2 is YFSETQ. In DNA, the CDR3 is TGCGCCAGCAGTTGGGCGGATAATTCACCCCTCCACTTT. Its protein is CASSWADNSPLHF.

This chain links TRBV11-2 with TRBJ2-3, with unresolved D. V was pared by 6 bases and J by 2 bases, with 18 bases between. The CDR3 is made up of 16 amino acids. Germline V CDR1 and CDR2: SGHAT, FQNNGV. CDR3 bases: TGTGCCAGCAGTTCCCGACTCGACCAGTCCACAGATACGCAGTATTTT. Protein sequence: CASSSRLDQSTDTQYF. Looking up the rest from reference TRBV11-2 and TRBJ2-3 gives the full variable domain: EAGVAQSPRYKIIEKRQSVAFWCNPISGHATLYWYQQILGQGPKLLIQFQNNGVVDDSQLPKDRFSAERLKGVDSTLKIQPAKLEDSAVYLCASSSRLDQSTDTQYFGPGTRLTVL.

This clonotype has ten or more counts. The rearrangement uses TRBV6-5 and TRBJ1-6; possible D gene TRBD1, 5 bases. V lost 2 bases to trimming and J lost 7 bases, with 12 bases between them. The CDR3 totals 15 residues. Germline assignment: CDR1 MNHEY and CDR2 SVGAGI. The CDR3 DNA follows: TGTGCCAGCAGTTACGGGCCGGGGGGAAATTCACCCCTCCACTTT. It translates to CASSYGPGGNSPLHF.

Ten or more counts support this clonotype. CDR3 DNA sequence: TGTGCCAGCAGCCCCCGGCCCTGGGCCGGGGAGCTGTTTTTT. Translating gives CASSPRPWAGELFF. The chain is built from TRBV7-2 and TRBJ2-2; D gene unclear. This CDR3 region has 14 residues. V lost 5 bases, J lost 6 bases, and 13 bases lay in between. CDR1 and CDR2 (germline): SGHTA, FQGNSA.